This T cell receptor beta chain came from a study of post-analysis software for immune sequencing data. The trim removed 3 bases at V and 7 bases at J, leaving 4 bases unmatched. The V gene's germline CDR1 is SNHLY and CDR2 FYNNEI. This CDR3 spans 14 amino acids. Prepared TCR beta cDNA libraries contained unique molecular identifiers. Approximately 500,000 cDNA molecules were obtained from approximately 0.91 to 9.4 million T cells. TCRdb re-analysed the PCR reads in MiXCR, keeping a single row per CDR3 protein. The sample consists of over 150,000 distinct CDR3 sequences, about 36% of them appearing once. This clonotype was counted between two and nine times. Its antigen is still unknown. Study-wide results and limits: Patients had higher frequencies than controls of five TRBV segments, including TRBV5-6, TRBV5-1 and TRBV20-1.

The chain uses TRBV2 and TRBJ2-1; 9 nucleotides agree with TRBD2. The receptor comes from a girl between 10 and 17 years old with multiple sclerosis. Sequenced here: blood, sampled after autologous hematopoietic stem cell transplantation. CDR3: CASSEREGRNEQFF. CDR3 bases: TGTGCCAGCAGTGAGCGGGAGGGCCGTAATGAGCAGTTCTTC.